This T cell receptor (beta chain) appears in the sequencing data of a study of T cell responses to AZD1222 COVID-19 vaccine. Study-wide background: Doses given second, at about 4 or about 12 weeks, were pooled.

Germline CDR1 KGHSH, CDR2 LQKENI. The CDR3 consists of 14 residues. The ends were cut back, 6 bases at V and 6 bases at J, with 14 bases in the middle. Broader study findings: Mostly white British, mostly female donors; authors suggested clonal diversity may be underestimated. Mapped onto spike, vaccine-associated CD4 TCRs spanned it and were dominant at 160-218 and 743-854.

Sequencing was performed with immunoSEQ multiplex PCR; in TCRdb, only in-frame clones are kept and a portion is missing. The top ten hold about 2.5% of the sample, which has about 69,000 clones, about nine tenths seen once. By share of the sample, this clone is medium-sized (0.01 to 0.1%). Its antigen is as yet unknown. The sequence was obtained from an adult in good health. The genes are TRBV18 and TRBJ2-2, with TRBD1 as a possible D gene (6 bases). Here the sequenced sample was peripheral blood, taken on day 0 of AZD1222 vaccination. CDR3 amino acids: CASSRVQGSGELFF. The CDR3 DNA follows: TGTGCCAGCTCTCGAGTACAGGGATCCGGGGAGCTGTTTTTT.